This T cell receptor (beta chain) was captured by sequencing in a study of blood T cell repertoires in COVID-19. Overall study: Sites in the United States, Italy and Spain provided acute and convalescent COVID-19 samples.

With 7 bases removed from V and 9 bases from J, the gap between germline ends came to 16 bases. The CDR3 totals 13 residues. The germline V gene encodes CDR1 SGHTA and CDR2 FQGNSA. Some clones are missing from TCRdb's copy, which holds only in-frame ones; the method was immunoSEQ multiplex PCR. The sample includes roughly 200,000 clones, 65% to 85% of them seen just once. The V gene is TRBV7-2, the J gene TRBJ2-4, with D hard to call. The clonotype comes from a woman aged 80 or over with acute or convalescent COVID-19. Sequencing used peripheral blood. Here the CDR3 DNA reads TGTGCCAGCACCACGGTGGCCCCGGGCATTCAGTACTTC. Amino acids: CASTTVAPGIQYF.